The TCR beta chain described here comes from a study of CD8 T cells in ankylosing spondylitis. Via MiXCR, TCRdb re-called the 5' RACE reads, giving one row per CDR3 protein. The table lists approximately 250,000 distinct CDR3 sequences, roughly a quarter of them singletons. Study results and limitations: Apparently characteristic of ankylosing spondylitis blood was a TCR beta motif (roughly eight highly homologous variants). Significant enrichment of disease-linked clones was reported in matched ankylosing spondylitis synovial fluid. Disease-linked clones were CD8+ and relatively rare in peripheral blood. Prior literature has documented some motif variants in synovial fluid and blood from reactive arthritis.

CDR3 length: 12 amino acids. The V gene's germline CDR1 is SQVTM and CDR2 ANQGSEA. Trimming took 7 bases from V and 2 from J; bases not matched to a gene: 2. In the case of this clonotype: Its antigen remains unidentified.

The chain combines TRBV29-1 with TRBJ2-1, with TRBD1 matching 7 bases. The TCR comes from a male donor with ankylosing spondylitis or in good health (not recorded which). The material sequenced was blood, either unsorted or a sorted T cell fraction (not recorded which). CDR3 amino acids: CSGQGTYNEQFF. The CDR3 DNA sequence: TGCAGCGGACAGGGTACCTACAATGAGCAGTTCTTC.